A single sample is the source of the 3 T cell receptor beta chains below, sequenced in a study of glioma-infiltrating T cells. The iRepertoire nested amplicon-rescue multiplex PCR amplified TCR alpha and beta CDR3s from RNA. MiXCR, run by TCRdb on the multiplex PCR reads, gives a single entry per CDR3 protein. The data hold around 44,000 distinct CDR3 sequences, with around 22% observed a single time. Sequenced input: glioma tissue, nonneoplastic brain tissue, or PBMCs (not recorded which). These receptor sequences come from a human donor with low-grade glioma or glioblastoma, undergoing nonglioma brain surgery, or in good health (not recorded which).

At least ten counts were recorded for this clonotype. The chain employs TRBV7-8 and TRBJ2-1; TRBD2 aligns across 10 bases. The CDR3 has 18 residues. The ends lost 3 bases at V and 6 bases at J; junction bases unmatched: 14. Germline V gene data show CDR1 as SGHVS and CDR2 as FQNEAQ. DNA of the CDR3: TGTGCCAGCAGCTTCCTTGTGCGGGCTAGCGGGGGTGGCAATGAGCAGTTCTTC. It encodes CASSFLVRASGGGNEQFF.

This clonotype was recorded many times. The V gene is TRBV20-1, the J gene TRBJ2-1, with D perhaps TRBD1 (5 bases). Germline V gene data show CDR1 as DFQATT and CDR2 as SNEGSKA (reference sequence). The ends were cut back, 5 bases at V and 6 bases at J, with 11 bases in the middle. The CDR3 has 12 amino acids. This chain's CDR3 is CSAPDISNEQFF. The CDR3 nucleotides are TGCAGTGCTCCGGACATATCCAATGAGCAGTTCTTC.

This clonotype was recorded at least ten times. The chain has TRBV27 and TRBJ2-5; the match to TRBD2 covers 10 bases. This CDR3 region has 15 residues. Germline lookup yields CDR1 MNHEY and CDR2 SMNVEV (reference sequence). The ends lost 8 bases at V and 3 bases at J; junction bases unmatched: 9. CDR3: CASGDGAGGKETQYF. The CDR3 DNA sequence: TGTGCCAGCGGGGACGGAGCGGGGGGGAAAGAGACCCAGTACTTC.